This section outlines one T cell receptor beta chain sequence together with its context. The CDR3 runs to 15 residues. Losses at the gene ends were 6 bases for V and 10 bases for J; bases not matched to a gene: 14. CDR1 DFQATT and CDR2 SNEGSKA come from the germline V gene (reference sequence). This record comes from a study of CD8 T cells in Susac syndrome. About the research overall: Active disease was present in about 6 of the sequenced Susac syndrome patients, whereas roughly 8 of them were in remission. When blood was collected, patients with Susac syndrome were therapy-naive, were taking corticosteroids, or were receiving intravenous immunoglobulin alone.

The authors reverse transcribed about 0.45 to 1 ug RNA with random hexamers. Via MiXCR, TCRdb re-called the immunoSEQ multiplex PCR reads, giving one row per CDR3 protein. The table includes 150,000 or so distinct CDR3 sequences, roughly 94% detected once. The genes are TRBV20-1 and TRBJ1-6; 8 bases match TRBD1. The sequenced sample was CD4+ T cells from PBMCs. The sequence came from a human donor with Susac syndrome. The CDR3 nucleotides are TGCAGTGCCTTCAGGGGAGACAGGGGAAGATCACCCCTCCACTTT. The encoded protein is CSAFRGDRGRSPLHF.